The present T cell receptor beta chain was sequenced within a study of blood T cell repertoires in COVID-19. The count of this clone is one. Per the original methods: Nucleated cell number was recorded as an estimate derived from reference gene primer amplification. This table comes from immunoSEQ multiplex PCR, and its TCRdb copy is limited to in-frame clones, with some not included. The DNA was the basis for D and trimming; V, J and clone size are from that table. The sample records nearly 100,000 clones, roughly 79% being singletons. Trimming took 4 bases from V and 3 from J, leaving 15 bases between them. Germline CDR1 LGHDT, CDR2 YNNKEL (reference sequence). The CDR3 contains 15 residues.

The chain uses TRBV3-1 (or the pseudogene TRBV3-2) and TRBJ2-5; D is uncertain. The receptor comes from a man aged 70 or older with acute or convalescent COVID-19. The sample comprised peripheral blood. CDR3 residues: CASSPGISDKETQYF. CDR3 sequence (DNA): TGTGCCAGCAGCCCAGGCATTTCGGATAAAGAGACCCAGTACTTC.